The 26 T cell receptor beta chains below come from one sample, sequenced in a study of T cell changes during pregnancy in multiple sclerosis (dated by TCRdb to 2018 to 2020). Libraries were built with the immunoSEQ multiplex PCR assay. TCRdb re-hosts the immuneACCESS table, in-frame sequences only. Its copies lack some clones; in the studies checked, an unresolved V gene accounts for under half of them, and the cause for the rest is not known. In this sample the table shows fewer than 60,000 clones, 91% of which occur a single time. The ten most abundant clones make up roughly 1.2% of the sample. The input for sequencing was peripheral blood, taken after pregnancy. The origin of the receptors is a female donor in good health, enrolled as a control in a pregnancy study.

The chain joins TRBV10-1 to TRBJ2-7; perhaps TRBD2 as D (5 bases). Looked up from germline, CDR1 is WNHNN and CDR2 is SYGVQD (reference sequence). Trimming pared 2 bases from V and 1 base from J, leaving 12 bases between. The CDR3 is 15 amino acids. The chain's CDR3 is CASSEIPVASYEQYF. The CDR3 DNA sequence: TGCGCCAGCAGTGAGATTCCCGTAGCGTCCTACGAGCAGTACTTC.

A single count supports this clone. The chain carries TRBV6-5 and TRBJ2-5; D perhaps matches TRBD2 (5 bases). Deletions cut 7 bases from V and 4 bases from J, with 7 bases between. The CDR3 sequence is 11 residues long. Germline V gene sequence: CDR1 MNHEY, CDR2 SVGAGI. As DNA, the CDR3 is TGTGCCAGCACTCGGGGAGAGACCCAGTACTTC. Encoded protein: CASTRGETQYF.

The chain employs TRBV5-5 and TRBJ2-2, with D unclear. CDR3 size: 16 residues. Trimming pared 0 bases from V and 6 bases from J, leaving 15 bases between. Germline V gene lookup returns CDR1 SGHKS and CDR2 YYEKEE (reference sequence). CDR3 protein: CASSLDSTDTAGELFF. CDR3 sequence (DNA): TGTGCCAGCAGCTTGGATTCTACCGACACGGCCGGGGAGCTGTTTTTT.

V is TRBV30 and J is TRBJ1-5, with 10 nucleotides matching TRBD1. Per the germline V gene, CDR1 is GTSNPN and CDR2 is SVGIG (reference sequence). After removal of 4 bases from V and 6 bases from J, the junction contained 6 bases not matched to a gene. The CDR3 length is 14 residues. The DNA of the CDR3 is TGTGCCTGGAAGCGACAGGGGGCGGGTCAGCCCCAGCATTTT. This encodes CAWKRQGAGQPQHF.

This clone was found a few times. The chain recombines TRBV7-9 with TRBJ1-1, with 7 positions matching TRBD1. The CDR3 runs to 14 residues. From germline, CDR1 is SEHNR and CDR2 FQNEAQ (reference sequence). Trimming took 6 bases from V and 5 from J; bases not matched to a gene: 9. CDR3 sequence reads: CASSPGQAPTEAFF. The CDR3 nucleotides are TGTGCCAGCAGTCCCGGACAGGCTCCGACTGAAGCTTTCTTT. The variable domain in full, completed from reference TRBV7-9 and TRBJ1-1, reads DTGVSQNPRHKITKRGQNVTFRCDPISEHNRLYWYRQTLGQGPEFLTYFQNEAQLEKSRLLSDRFSAERPKGSFSTLEIQRTEQGDSAMYLCASSPGQAPTEAFFGQGTRLTVV.

This chain links TRBV6-6 with TRBJ1-1, with a possible D match to TRBD1 (6 bases). Germline CDR1 and CDR2: MNHNY and SVGAGI (reference sequence). Trimming cost V 4 bases and J 4 bases, with 13 bases left between them. This CDR3 has 14 residues. DNA for the CDR3: TGTGCCAGCAGTTCCAACAGGGATCTCACTGAAGCTTTCTTT. It encodes CASSSNRDLTEAFF.

This chain connects TRBV2 to TRBJ1-4; D might be TRBD1 (6 bases). Trimming cost V 4 bases and J 1 base, with 10 bases left between them. Looked up from germline, CDR1 is SNHLY and CDR2 is FYNNEI. The CDR3 runs to 15 residues. The CDR3 loop reads CASSGEQGTNEKLFF. CDR3 bases: TGTGCCAGCAGTGGAGAACAGGGAACTAATGAAAAACTGTTTTTT.

The V and J genes are TRBV6-1 and TRBJ2-1; TRBD2 agrees at 9 bases. V was pared by 3 bases and J by 3 bases, with 3 bases of the junction left unmatched. This CDR3 is built from 15 residues. Germline V gives CDR1 MNHNS, CDR2 SASEGT. CDR3 sequence reads: CASSDEAGGYNEQFF. CDR3 nucleotide sequence: TGTGCCAGCAGTGATGAAGCGGGAGGCTACAATGAGCAGTTCTTC.

V is TRBV6-5 and J is TRBJ1-1; TRBD1 agrees at 7 bases. The length of the CDR3 is 15 residues. The V gene's germline CDR1 is MNHEY and CDR2 SVGAGI. V gave up 0 bases and J gave up 0 bases; unmatched junction bases: 1. This CDR3 is CASSYSGQMNTEAFF. The CDR3 nucleotides read TGTGCCAGCAGTTACTCGGGACAGATGAACACTGAAGCTTTCTTT.

The genes are TRBV4-1 and TRBJ1-4; D remains ambiguous. Germline CDR1 is MGHRA and CDR2 is YSYEKL. CDR3 size: 15 residues. V shed 0 bases and J shed 7 bases, with 12 bases lying between them. This CDR3 is CASSQEWYGIEKLFF. The DNA of the CDR3 is TGCGCCAGCAGCCAAGAATGGTACGGGATTGAAAAACTGTTTTTT.

The genes are TRBV18 and TRBJ2-7, with 7 bases fitting TRBD1. With V trimmed by 2 bases and J by 3 bases, 10 bases remained unmatched. The CDR3 has 16 residues. Germline CDR1 KGHSH, CDR2 LQKENI. CDR3 nucleotides: TGTGCCAGCTCACCAAGCCCTTCCGACAGGGACTACGAGCAGTACTTC. Translated, it gives CASSPSPSDRDYEQYF.

This chain connects TRBV5-1 to TRBJ2-6, with 7 bases identical to TRBD2. With 2 bases clipped from V and 4 bases from J, the junction kept 9 bases outside the gene matches. Germline CDR1 is SGHRS and CDR2 is YFSETQ. The length of the CDR3 is 17 residues. The CDR3 spells CASSLGFGGIGANVLTF. The CDR3 nucleotides are TGCGCCAGCAGCTTAGGCTTCGGGGGGATCGGGGCCAACGTCCTGACTTTC.

The V and J genes are TRBV6-4 and TRBJ2-1, with TRBD2 matching 13 bases. The J segment lost 6 bases and the V segment lost 4 bases, leaving 0 bases of the junction unmatched. CDR3 length equals 14 residues. CDR1 MRHNA and CDR2 SNTAGT come from the germline V gene. Here the CDR3 reads CASSGLAGGNEQFF. CDR3 nucleotide sequence: TGTGCCAGCAGTGGACTAGCGGGGGGCAATGAGCAGTTCTTC.

The genes are TRBV5-6 and TRBJ2-3; TRBD1 matches at 7 bases. The V gene end was trimmed by 6 bases and the J gene end by 1 base; junction bases not matched to a gene: 8. CDR1 and CDR2 from the germline V gene are SGHDT and YYEEEE. The CDR3 runs 15 residues. Here the CDR3 reads CASTSIGTGTDTQYF. CDR3 sequence (DNA): TGTGCCAGCACCTCGATCGGGACAGGCACAGATACGCAGTATTTT.

The rearrangement joins TRBV19 to TRBJ1-1; tentative D call: TRBD1 (5 bases). In germline, CDR1 is LNHDA, CDR2 SQIVND (reference sequence). With 1 base removed from V and 5 bases from J, the gap between germline ends came to 11 bases. The CDR3 has 14 residues. The DNA for the CDR3 is TGTGCCAGTAGTATAGGGGGCTCCGGAACTGAAGCTTTCTTT. Amino acid sequence: CASSIGGSGTEAFF.

The rearrangement links TRBV28 to TRBJ2-4, with D perhaps matching TRBD2 (6 bases). The germline CDR1 and CDR2 sequences are MDHEN and SYDVKM. V was shortened by 5 bases and J by 8 bases, with 16 bases between the two germline ends. CDR3 size: 14 residues. CDR3 nucleotide sequence: TGTGCCAGCAGTGAAGCGGGCCTGGGGGACATTCAGTACTTC. Translating it yields CASSEAGLGDIQYF.

V and J are TRBV5-6 and TRBJ1-3; TRBD1 is a possible D gene (5 bases). Germline V gene lookup returns CDR1 SGHDT and CDR2 YYEEEE. The CDR3 is 14 residues long. With 2 bases removed from V and 0 bases from J, the gap between germline ends came to 6 bases. The CDR3 DNA sequence: TGTGCCAGCAGCTTAAGGGGCTCTGGAAACACCATATATTTT. It specifies CASSLRGSGNTIYF.

The chain joins TRBV10-3 to TRBJ2-5; maybe TRBD1 (5 bases). CDR1 and CDR2 (germline): ENHRY, SYGVKD. The CDR3 spans 14 residues. V lost 3 bases and J lost 5, with 13 bases in between. The CDR3 nucleotides read TGTGCCATCAGTGATGGACACCTAGGGGAGACCCAGTACTTC. It translates to CAISDGHLGETQYF.

This chain joins TRBV6-5 and TRBJ1-1, with 8 bases identical to TRBD1. CDR1 is MNHEY, CDR2 SVGAGI, per germline. J was trimmed by 1 base and V by 2 bases; bases with no gene match: 3. This CDR3 region has 15 residues. Here the CDR3 reads CASSYAGTGNTEAFF. CDR3 coding DNA: TGTGCCAGCAGTTACGCCGGGACAGGGAACACTGAAGCTTTCTTT.

The J gene is TRBJ1-4, the V gene TRBV19, with 9 bases matching TRBD1. In germline, CDR1 is LNHDA, CDR2 SQIVND (reference sequence). The CDR3 has 15 residues. With V trimmed by 2 bases and J by 7 bases, 5 bases remained unmatched. CDR3 nucleotides: TGTGCCAGTAGTATACCGGGACAGGGTGGTGAAAAACTGTTTTTT. Translated, it gives CASSIPGQGGEKLFF.

J is TRBJ1-5 and V is TRBV11-2; a weak D match, TRBD1 (6 bases). The germline V and J ends were trimmed by 5 bases and 4 bases, with 12 bases remaining between them. Germline lookup yields CDR1 SGHAT and CDR2 FQNNGV. CDR3 length: 14 residues. The CDR3 nucleotides are TGTGCCAGCAGCCTCCGGGACACAAATCAGCCCCAGCATTTT. Translated: CASSLRDTNQPQHF.

With regard to this clone: This specimen includes other DNA sequences encoding the same CDR3. CDR3 DNA: TGTGCCAGCAGCCCTGGGACTAGCGCCTCCTACGAGCAGTACTTC. It is translated as CASSPGTSASYEQYF. The rearrangement joins TRBV11-2 to TRBJ2-7; 10 nucleotides match TRBD2. Trimming at V came to 5 bases and at J to 0 bases, leaving 4 bases not matched to a gene. The CDR3 is 15 amino acids. In germline, CDR1 is SGHAT, CDR2 FQNNGV.

The rearrangement joins TRBV11-2 to TRBJ2-3; 9 nucleotides agree with TRBD2. The CDR3 is made up of 17 amino acids. Trimming at V came to 2 bases and at J to 0 bases, leaving 6 bases not matched to a gene. CDR1 is SGHAT and CDR2 is FQNNGV in the germline V gene. CDR3 DNA: TGTGCCAGCAGCTTAAATCCTAGCGGGATCAGCACAGATACGCAGTATTTT. Its protein product is CASSLNPSGISTDTQYF.

This chain connects TRBV4-1 to TRBJ2-1; TRBD2 aligns across 14 bases. Germline-derived CDR1 and CDR2 are MGHRA and YSYEKL. The CDR3 loop spans 15 amino acids. Trimming at V came to 3 bases and at J to 8 bases, leaving 3 bases not matched to a gene. CDR3 in amino acids: CASSHEGLAGDEQFF. DNA of the CDR3: TGCGCCAGCAGCCATGAGGGACTAGCGGGAGATGAGCAGTTCTTC.

V is TRBV4-1 and J is TRBJ1-5, with 9 bases identical to TRBD1. The CDR3 covers 16 residues. Germline V CDR1 and CDR2: MGHRA, YSYEKL. V lost 1 base, J lost 7 bases, and 8 bases stayed unmatched. CDR3 region: CASSQGVGTGRQPQHF. CDR3 nucleotides: TGCGCCAGCAGCCAAGGGGTGGGGACAGGGAGGCAGCCCCAGCATTTT.

The rearrangement uses TRBV18 and TRBJ2-1; 11 nucleotides match TRBD1. J gave up 7 bases and V 2 bases, and 1 base lay outside the gene matches. The CDR3 covers 14 residues. The germline CDR1 and CDR2 sequences are KGHSH and LQKENI. CDR3 region: CASSPGQGANEQFF. The CDR3 bases are TGTGCCAGCTCACCAGGACAGGGGGCGAATGAGCAGTTCTTC.